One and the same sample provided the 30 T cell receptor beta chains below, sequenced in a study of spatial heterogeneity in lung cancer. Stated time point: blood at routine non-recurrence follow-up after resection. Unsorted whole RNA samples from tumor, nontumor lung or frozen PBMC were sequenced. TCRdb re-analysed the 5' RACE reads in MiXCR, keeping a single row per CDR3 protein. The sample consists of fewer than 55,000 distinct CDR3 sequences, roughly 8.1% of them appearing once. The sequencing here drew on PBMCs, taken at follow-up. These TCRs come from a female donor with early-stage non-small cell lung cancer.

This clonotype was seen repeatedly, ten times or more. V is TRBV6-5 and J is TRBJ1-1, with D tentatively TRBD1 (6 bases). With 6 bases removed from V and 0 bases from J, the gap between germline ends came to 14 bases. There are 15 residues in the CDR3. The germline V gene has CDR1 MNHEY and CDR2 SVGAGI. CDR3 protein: CASSTAGALNTEAFF. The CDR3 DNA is TGTGCCAGCAGCACTGCGGGGGCCCTGAACACTGAAGCTTTCTTT.

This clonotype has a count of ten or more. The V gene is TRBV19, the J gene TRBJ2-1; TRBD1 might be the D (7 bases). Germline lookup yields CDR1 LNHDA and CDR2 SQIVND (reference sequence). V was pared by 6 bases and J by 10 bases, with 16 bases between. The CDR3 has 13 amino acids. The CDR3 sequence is CASSTYRGLEQFF. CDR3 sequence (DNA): TGTGCCAGTAGCACCTACAGGGGACTCGAGCAGTTCTTC.

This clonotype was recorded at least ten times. Here the CDR3 DNA reads TGTGCCAGTCGGGGGAGCTCCTACAATGAGCAGTTCTTC. Protein sequence: CASRGSSYNEQFF. This sequence joins TRBV6-6 and TRBJ2-1; D may be TRBD2 (6 bases). There are 13 residues in the CDR3. Trimming stripped 9 bases from V and 0 bases from J, with 9 bases between. Germline-derived CDR1 and CDR2 are MNHNY and SVGAGI (reference sequence).

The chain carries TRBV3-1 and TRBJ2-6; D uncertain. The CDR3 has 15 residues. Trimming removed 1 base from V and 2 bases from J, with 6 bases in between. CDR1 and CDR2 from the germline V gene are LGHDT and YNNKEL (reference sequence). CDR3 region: CASSQGLAGANVLTF. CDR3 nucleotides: TGTGCCAGCAGCCAAGGATTAGCTGGGGCCAACGTCCTGACTTTC.

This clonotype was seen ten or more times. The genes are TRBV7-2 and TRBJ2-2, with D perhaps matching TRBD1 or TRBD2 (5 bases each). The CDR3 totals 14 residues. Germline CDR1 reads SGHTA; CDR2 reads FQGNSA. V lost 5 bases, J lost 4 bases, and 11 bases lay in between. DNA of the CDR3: TGTGCCAGCAGCAGGGGAGCAATCACCGGGGAGCTGTTTTTT. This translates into CASSRGAITGELFF.

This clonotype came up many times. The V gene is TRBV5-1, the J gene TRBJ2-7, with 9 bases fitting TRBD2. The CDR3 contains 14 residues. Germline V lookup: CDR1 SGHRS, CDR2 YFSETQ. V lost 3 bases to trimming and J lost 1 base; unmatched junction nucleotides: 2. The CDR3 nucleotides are TGCGCCAGCAGCTCCACTAGCGGGTCCTACGAGCAGTACTTC. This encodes CASSSTSGSYEQYF.

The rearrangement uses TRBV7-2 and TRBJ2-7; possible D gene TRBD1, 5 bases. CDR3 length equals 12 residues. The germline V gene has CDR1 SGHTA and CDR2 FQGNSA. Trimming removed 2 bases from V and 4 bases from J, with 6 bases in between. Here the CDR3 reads CASSLQGYEQYF. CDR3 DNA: TGTGCCAGCAGCTTACAGGGATACGAGCAGTACTTC.

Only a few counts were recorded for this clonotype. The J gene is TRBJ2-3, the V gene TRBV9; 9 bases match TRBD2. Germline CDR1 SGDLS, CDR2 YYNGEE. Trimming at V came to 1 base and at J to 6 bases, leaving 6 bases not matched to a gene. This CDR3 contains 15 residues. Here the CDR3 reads CASSVNAGGPDTQYF. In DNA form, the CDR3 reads TGTGCCAGCAGCGTAAATGCGGGGGGGCCGGATACGCAGTATTTT. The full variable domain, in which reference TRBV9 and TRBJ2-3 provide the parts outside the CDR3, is DSGVTQTPKHLITATGQRVTLRCSPRSGDLSVYWYQQSLDQGLQFLIQYYNGEERAKGNILERFSAQQFPDLHSELNLSSLELGDSALYFCASSVNAGGPDTQYFGPGTRLTVL.

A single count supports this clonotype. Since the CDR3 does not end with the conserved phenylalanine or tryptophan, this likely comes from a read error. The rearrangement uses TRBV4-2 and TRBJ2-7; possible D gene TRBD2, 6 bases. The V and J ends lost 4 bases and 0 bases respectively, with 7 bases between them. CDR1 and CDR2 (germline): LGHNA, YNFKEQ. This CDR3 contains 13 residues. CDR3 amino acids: CASSRGDSYEQYL. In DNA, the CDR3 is TGTGCCAGCAGCCGGGGGGACTCCTACGAGCAGTACCTC.

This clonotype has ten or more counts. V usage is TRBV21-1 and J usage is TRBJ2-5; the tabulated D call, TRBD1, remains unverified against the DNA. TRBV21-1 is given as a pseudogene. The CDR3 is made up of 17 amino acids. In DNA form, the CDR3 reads TGTGCCAGCAGCACCCGGACAGGGGGTGTCCCTCAAGAGACCCAGTACTTC. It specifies CASSTRTGGVPQETQYF.

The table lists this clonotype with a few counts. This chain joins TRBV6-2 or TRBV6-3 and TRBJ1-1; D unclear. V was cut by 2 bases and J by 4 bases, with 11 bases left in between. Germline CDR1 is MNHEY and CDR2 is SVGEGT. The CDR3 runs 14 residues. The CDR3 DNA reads TGTGCCAGCAGTTACGATTTCTGGAGCACTGAAGCTTTCTTT. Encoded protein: CASSYDFWSTEAFF.

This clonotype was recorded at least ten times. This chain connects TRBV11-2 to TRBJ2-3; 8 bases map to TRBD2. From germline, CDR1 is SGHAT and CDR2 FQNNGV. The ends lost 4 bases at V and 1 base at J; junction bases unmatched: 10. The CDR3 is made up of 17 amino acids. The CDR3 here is CASSSRGSGVRTDTQYF. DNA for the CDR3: TGTGCCAGCAGCTCTCGGGGTAGCGGGGTGCGCACAGATACGCAGTATTTT. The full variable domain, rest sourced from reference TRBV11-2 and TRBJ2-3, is EAGVAQSPRYKIIEKRQSVAFWCNPISGHATLYWYQQILGQGPKLLIQFQNNGVVDDSQLPKDRFSAERLKGVDSTLKIQPAKLEDSAVYLCASSSRGSGVRTDTQYFGPGTRLTVL.

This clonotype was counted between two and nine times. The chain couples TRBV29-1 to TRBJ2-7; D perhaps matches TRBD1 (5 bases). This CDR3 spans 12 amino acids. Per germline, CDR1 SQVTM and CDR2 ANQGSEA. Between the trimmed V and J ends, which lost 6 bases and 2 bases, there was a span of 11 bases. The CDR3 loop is CSVKQGTYEQYF. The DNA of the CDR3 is TGCAGCGTCAAGCAGGGAACCTACGAGCAGTACTTC.

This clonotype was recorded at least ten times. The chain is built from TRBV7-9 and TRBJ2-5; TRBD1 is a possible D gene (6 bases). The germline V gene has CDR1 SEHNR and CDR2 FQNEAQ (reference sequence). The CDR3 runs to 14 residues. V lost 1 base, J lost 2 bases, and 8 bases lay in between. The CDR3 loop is CASSLDRDQETQYF. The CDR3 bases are TGTGCCAGCAGCTTAGACAGGGATCAAGAGACCCAGTACTTC.

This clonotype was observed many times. The CDR3 loop is CASSVSRPYNEQFF. The CDR3 coding sequence is TGTGCCAGCAGCGTAAGCAGGCCCTACAATGAGCAGTTCTTC. This chain links TRBV9 with TRBJ2-1; no reliable D call. The CDR3 runs 14 residues. The germline V gene has CDR1 SGDLS and CDR2 YYNGEE. V shed 1 base and J shed 2 bases, with 7 bases lying between them.

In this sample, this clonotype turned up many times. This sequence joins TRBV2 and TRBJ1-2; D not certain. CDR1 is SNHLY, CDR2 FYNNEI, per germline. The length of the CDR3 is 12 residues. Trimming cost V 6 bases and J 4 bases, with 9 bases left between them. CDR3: CASRSQLYGYTF. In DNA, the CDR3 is TGTGCCAGCAGGTCTCAGCTCTATGGCTACACCTTC.

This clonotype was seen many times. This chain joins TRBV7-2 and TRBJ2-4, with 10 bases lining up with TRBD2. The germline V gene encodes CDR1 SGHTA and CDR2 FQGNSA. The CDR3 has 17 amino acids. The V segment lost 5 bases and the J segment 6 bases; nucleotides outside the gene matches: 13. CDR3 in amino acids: CASSNPSGGVLLNIQYF. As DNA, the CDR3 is TGTGCCAGCAGCAATCCTAGCGGGGGTGTGCTGCTAAACATTCAGTACTTC.

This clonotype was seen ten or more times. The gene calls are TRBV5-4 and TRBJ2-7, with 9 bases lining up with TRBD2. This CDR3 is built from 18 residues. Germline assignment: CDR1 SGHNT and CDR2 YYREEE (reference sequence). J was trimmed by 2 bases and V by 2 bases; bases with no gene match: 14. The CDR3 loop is CASSLSFGISGGAYEQYF. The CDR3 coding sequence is TGTGCCAGCAGCTTATCGTTCGGGATTAGCGGGGGTGCCTACGAGCAGTACTTC.

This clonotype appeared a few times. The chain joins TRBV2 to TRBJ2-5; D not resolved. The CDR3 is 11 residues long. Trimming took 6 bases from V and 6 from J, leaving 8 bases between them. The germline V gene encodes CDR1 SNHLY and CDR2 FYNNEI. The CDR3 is CASRAYQTQYF. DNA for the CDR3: TGTGCCAGCAGGGCCTACCAGACCCAGTACTTC.

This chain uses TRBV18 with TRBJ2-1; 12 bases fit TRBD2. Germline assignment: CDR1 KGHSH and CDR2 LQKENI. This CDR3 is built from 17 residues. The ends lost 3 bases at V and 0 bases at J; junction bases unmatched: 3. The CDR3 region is CASSPRLAGVSYNEQFF. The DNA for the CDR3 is TGTGCCAGCTCACCCCGACTAGCGGGGGTCTCCTACAATGAGCAGTTCTTC.

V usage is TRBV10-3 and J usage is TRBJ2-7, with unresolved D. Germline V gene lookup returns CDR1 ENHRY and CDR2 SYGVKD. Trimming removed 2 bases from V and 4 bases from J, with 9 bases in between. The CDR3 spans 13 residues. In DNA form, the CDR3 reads TGTGCCATCAGTGAGCAGGCGGCTTACGAGCAGTACTTC. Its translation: CAISEQAAYEQYF.

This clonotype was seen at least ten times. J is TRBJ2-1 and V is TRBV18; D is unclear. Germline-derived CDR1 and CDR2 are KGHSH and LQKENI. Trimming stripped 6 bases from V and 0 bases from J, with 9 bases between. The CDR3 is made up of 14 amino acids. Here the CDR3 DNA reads TGTGCCAGCTCCGGAGATAGCTCCTACAATGAGCAGTTCTTC. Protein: CASSGDSSYNEQFF.

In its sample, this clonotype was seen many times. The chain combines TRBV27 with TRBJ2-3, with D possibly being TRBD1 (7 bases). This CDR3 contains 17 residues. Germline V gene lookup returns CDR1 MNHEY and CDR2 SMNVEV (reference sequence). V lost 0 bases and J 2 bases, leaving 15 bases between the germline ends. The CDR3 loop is CASSLSPRQGLTDTQYF. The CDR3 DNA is TGTGCCAGCAGTTTATCCCCCCGACAGGGACTCACAGATACGCAGTATTTT.

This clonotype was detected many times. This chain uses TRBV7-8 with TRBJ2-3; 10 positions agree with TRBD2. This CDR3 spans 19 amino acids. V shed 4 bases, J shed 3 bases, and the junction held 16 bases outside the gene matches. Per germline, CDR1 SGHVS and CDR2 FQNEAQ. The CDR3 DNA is TGTGCCAGCAGCTCGAAGGTCGTAGCGGGGGGACGGGGGACAGATACGCAGTATTTT. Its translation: CASSSKVVAGGRGTDTQYF.

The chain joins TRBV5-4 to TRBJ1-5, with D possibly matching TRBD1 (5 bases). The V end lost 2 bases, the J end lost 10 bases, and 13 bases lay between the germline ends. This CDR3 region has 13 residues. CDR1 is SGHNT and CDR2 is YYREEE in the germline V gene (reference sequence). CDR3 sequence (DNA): TGTGCCAGCAGCTTTGGCCAGGGAGTACCCCAGCATTTT. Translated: CASSFGQGVPQHF. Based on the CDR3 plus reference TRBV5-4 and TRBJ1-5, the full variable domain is ETGVTQSPTHLIKTRGQQVTLRCSSQSGHNTVSWYQQALGQGPQFIFQYYREEENGRGNFPPRFSGLQFPNYSSELNVNALELDDSALYLCASSFGQGVPQHFGDGTRLSIL.

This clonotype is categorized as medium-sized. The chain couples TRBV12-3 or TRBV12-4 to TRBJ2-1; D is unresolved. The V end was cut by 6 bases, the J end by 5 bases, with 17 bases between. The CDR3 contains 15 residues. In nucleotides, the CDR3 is TGTGCCAGCAGCCCAAGGTTTATGTCTGACAATGAGCAGTTCTTC. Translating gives CASSPRFMSDNEQFF.

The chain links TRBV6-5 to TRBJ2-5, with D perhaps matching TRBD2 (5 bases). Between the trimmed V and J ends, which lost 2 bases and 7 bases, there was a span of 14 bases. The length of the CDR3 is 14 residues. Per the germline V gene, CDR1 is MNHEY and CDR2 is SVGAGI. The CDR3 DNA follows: TGTGCCAGCAGTTACCCGCCGAGGGTAGGGACCCAGTACTTC. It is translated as CASSYPPRVGTQYF.

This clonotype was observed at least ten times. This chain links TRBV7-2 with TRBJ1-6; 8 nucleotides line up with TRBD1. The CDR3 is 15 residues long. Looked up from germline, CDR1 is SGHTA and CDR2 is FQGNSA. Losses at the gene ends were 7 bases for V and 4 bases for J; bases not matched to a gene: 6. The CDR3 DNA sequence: TGTGCCAGCATCGCAGGGGGCGGTTATAATTCACCCCTCCACTTT. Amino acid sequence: CASIAGGGYNSPLHF. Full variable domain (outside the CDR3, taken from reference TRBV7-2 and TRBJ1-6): GAGVSQSPSNKVTEKGKDVELRCDPISGHTALYWYRQSLGQGLEFLIYFQGNSAPDKSGLPSDRFSAERTGGSVSTLTIQRTQQEDSAVYLCASIAGGGYNSPLHFGNGTRLTVT.

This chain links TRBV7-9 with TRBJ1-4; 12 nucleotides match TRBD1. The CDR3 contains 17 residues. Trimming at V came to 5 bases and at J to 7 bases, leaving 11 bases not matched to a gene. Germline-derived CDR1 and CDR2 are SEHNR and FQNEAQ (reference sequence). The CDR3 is CASSVTGTGGGVEKLFF. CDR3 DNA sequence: TGTGCCAGCAGCGTCACCGGGACAGGGGGCGGTGTTGAAAAACTGTTTTTT.

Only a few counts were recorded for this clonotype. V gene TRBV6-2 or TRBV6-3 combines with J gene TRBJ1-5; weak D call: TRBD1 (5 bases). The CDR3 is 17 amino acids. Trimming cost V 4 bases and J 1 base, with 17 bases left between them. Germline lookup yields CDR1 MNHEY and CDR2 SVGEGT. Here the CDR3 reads CASSWDWGGVSNQPQHF. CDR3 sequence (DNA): TGTGCCAGCAGTTGGGATTGGGGCGGGGTAAGCAATCAGCCCCAGCATTTT.